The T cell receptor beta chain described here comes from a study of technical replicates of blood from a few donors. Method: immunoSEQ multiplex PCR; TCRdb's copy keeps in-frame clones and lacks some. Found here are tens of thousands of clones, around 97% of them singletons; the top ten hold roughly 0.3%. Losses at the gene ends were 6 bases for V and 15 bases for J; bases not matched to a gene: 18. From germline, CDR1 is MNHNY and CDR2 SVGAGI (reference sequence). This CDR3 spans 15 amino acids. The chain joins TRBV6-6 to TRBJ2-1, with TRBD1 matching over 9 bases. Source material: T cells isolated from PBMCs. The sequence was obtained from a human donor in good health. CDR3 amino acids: CASSPSGTGYLGLFF. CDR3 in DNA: TGTGCCAGCAGCCCGTCCGGGACAGGGTATCTCGGTCTGTTCTTC.